This entry describes one T cell receptor beta chain. The data belong to a study of shared clonotypes between healthy human individuals. Repertoires were generated with immunoSEQ multiplex PCR, while TCRdb's copy carries only in-frame clones and drops some. Found here are approximately 2,300,000 clones, less than 95% of them singletons; the top ten hold about 0.36%. This CDR3 has 15 amino acids. Germline V gene sequence: CDR1 SGHTA, CDR2 FQGNSA. V lost 5 bases, J lost 3 bases, and 16 bases lay in between. Sequencing input: naive CD4+ T cells from PBMCs. Subset in this sample: CD45RA+ positively selected. The TCR sequence derives from a man younger than 35 in good health. Some clones in this sample may be carry-over from other donors' samples. The chain links TRBV7-2 to TRBJ1-2; D unresolved. The CDR3 here is CASSRDSAADYGYTF. The CDR3 DNA sequence: TGTGCCAGCAGCCGGGATTCTGCAGCCGACTATGGCTACACCTTC.